This T cell receptor beta chain was recorded in a study of multiple sclerosis patients with progressive multifocal leukoencephalopathy. Study-level results: TRBV and TRBJ usage showed no common pattern when PML developed. It is unclear whether the findings reflect JC virus infection or general immunocompromise.

Each PCR contained spiked synthetic TR CDR3 controls spanning every V-J pairing. Assay: immunoSEQ multiplex PCR; the TCRdb copy retains only in-frame clones and omits some. The sample holds approximately 30,000 clones, around 90% seen once. The time point was: about a year of natalizumab therapy. At 6 months of natalizumab came T1, and at 12 months came T2. The germline CDR1 and CDR2 sequences are SGHRS and YFSETQ. This CDR3 has 15 amino acids. Trimming pared 0 bases from V and 8 bases from J, leaving 18 bases between. A word on this clone: The antigen remains undetermined.

The specimen comprised PBMCs, sampled from a patient treated with natalizumab. The J gene is TRBJ2-7, the V gene TRBV5-1, with D possibly matching TRBD1 (5 bases). The sequence was obtained from a human donor with multiple sclerosis. CDR3 in amino acids: CASSLEPGSIYKQYF. CDR3 DNA: TGCGCCAGCAGCTTGGAGCCAGGGTCGATTTACAAGCAGTACTTC.